This passage covers 28 T cell receptor beta chains from one sample sequenced in a study of T cell responses to AZD1222 COVID-19 vaccine. Profiled with immunoSEQ multiplex PCR; TCRdb holds only in-frame clones, not every one. In the table there are more than 150,000 clones, 91% of which are singletons. The source was peripheral blood, collected on day 0 of AZD1222 vaccination. The receptor set was obtained from an adult in good health.

The rearrangement uses TRBV10-3 and TRBJ2-7, with no clear D. The germline V gene has CDR1 ENHRY and CDR2 SYGVKD. V lost 3 bases to trimming and J lost 0 bases, with 12 bases between them. CDR3 length equals 15 residues. CDR3 in amino acids: CAISDLAASSYEQYF. The DNA of the CDR3 is TGTGCCATCAGTGACTTGGCGGCGAGCTCCTACGAGCAGTACTTC.

The chain recombines TRBV18 with TRBJ2-3; possibly TRBD1 for D (6 bases). V dropped 0 bases and J dropped 3 bases, with 10 bases sitting between them. CDR1 and CDR2 (germline): KGHSH, LQKENI. This CDR3 has 15 residues. CDR3: CASSPPRQGTDTQYF. The DNA for the CDR3 is TGTGCCAGCTCACCACCAAGGCAGGGGACAGATACGCAGTATTTT.

CDR3 sequence (DNA): TGTGCCAGCAGCCTGGGACAGAACTATGGCTACACCTTC. This translates into CASSLGQNYGYTF. The rearrangement links TRBV7-9 to TRBJ1-2, with 7 positions matching TRBD1. With 5 bases clipped from V and 2 bases from J, the junction kept 2 bases outside the gene matches. The germline gives CDR1 SEHNR, CDR2 FQNEAQ (reference sequence). The CDR3 is 13 residues long.

J is TRBJ2-5 and V is TRBV6-1; TRBD2 matches at 11 bases. CDR1 MNHNS and CDR2 SASEGT come from the germline V gene. The J segment lost 1 base and the V segment lost 2 bases, leaving 0 bases of the junction unmatched. There are 15 residues in the CDR3. The CDR3 DNA reads TGTGCCAGCAGTGAACTAGCGGGAGGCCAAGAGACCCAGTACTTC. Protein product: CASSELAGGQETQYF.

The V and J genes are TRBV10-3 and TRBJ2-5; D is perhaps TRBD2 (6 bases). The CDR3 length is 15 residues. Trimming took off 0 bases at V and 2 bases at J, with 10 bases between the two ends. CDR1 and CDR2 from the germline V gene are ENHRY and SYGVKD. DNA of the CDR3: TGTGCCATCAGTGAGTCGGTAGGACTACAAGAGACCCAGTACTTC. Protein product: CAISESVGLQETQYF.

The chain uses TRBV6-5 and TRBJ2-1; 10 bases match TRBD2. This CDR3 has 14 residues. CDR1 and CDR2 (germline): MNHEY, SVGAGI. V shed 6 bases, J shed 6 bases, and the junction held 5 bases outside the gene matches. Written as DNA, the CDR3 is TGTGCCAGCAGCGCAGCGGGGGGGCCCAATGAGCAGTTCTTC. Amino acid sequence: CASSAAGGPNEQFF.

This chain links TRBV5-1 with TRBJ2-5; 7 nucleotides agree with TRBD2. The CDR3 has 13 amino acids. Germline V CDR1 and CDR2: SGHRS, YFSETQ. V lost 4 bases, J lost 2 bases, and 2 bases stayed unmatched. The CDR3 protein is CASSGLEQETQYF. The CDR3 DNA reads TGCGCCAGCAGCGGACTAGAACAAGAGACCCAGTACTTC.

This clone was detected once. The chain couples TRBV12-3 or TRBV12-4 to TRBJ2-7; D possibly corresponds to TRBD1 (6 bases). Trimming removed 5 bases at V and 1 base at J, with 6 bases between. CDR3 length equals 12 residues. DNA of the CDR3: TGTGCCAGCAGTGACAGGTCCTACGAGCAGTACTTC. It is translated as CASSDRSYEQYF.

This rearrangement joins TRBV7-9 to TRBJ1-1; D uncertain. The V gene lost 1 base and the J gene lost 1 base, with 4 bases spanning the gap. CDR1 is SEHNR, CDR2 FQNEAQ, per germline (reference sequence). This CDR3 has 13 amino acids. The DNA for the CDR3 is TGTGCCAGCAGCTTAGTCGAGAACACTGAAGCTTTCTTT. Protein product: CASSLVENTEAFF.

A single count supports this clone. The CDR3, as DNA: TGTGCCAGCAGCGTATATCTATCCGGGACAGGGAACTATGGCTACACCTTC. It is translated as CASSVYLSGTGNYGYTF. The rearrangement joins TRBV9 to TRBJ1-2; 9 bases are shared with TRBD1. V lost 1 base to trimming and J lost 2 bases; unmatched junction nucleotides: 9. The germline gives CDR1 SGDLS, CDR2 YYNGEE. This CDR3 comprises 17 residues.

The J gene is TRBJ2-7, the V gene TRBV7-3; tentatively, D is TRBD2 (6 bases). The CDR3 runs to 15 residues. V was clipped by 0 bases and J by 5 bases, with 14 bases between them. Germline V gives CDR1 SGHTA, CDR2 FQGTGA. The CDR3 DNA follows: TGTGCCAGCAGCTTAACGTTCGGGGGTTTCGACGAGCAGTACTTC. This encodes CASSLTFGGFDEQYF.

The rearrangement links TRBV28 to TRBJ2-7; perhaps TRBD1 as D (5 bases). Germline CDR1 reads MDHEN; CDR2 reads SYDVKM. Trimming took 1 base from V and 6 from J, leaving 19 bases between them. This CDR3 region has 16 residues. CDR3 nucleotides: TGTGCCAGCAGTTTATTAAGTTTAGGGGTTCCCTCCGAGCAGTACTTC. This encodes CASSLLSLGVPSEQYF.

V gene TRBV28 combines with J gene TRBJ2-7; D may be TRBD2 (7 bases). CDR1 and CDR2 (germline): MDHEN, SYDVKM. The CDR3 is 15 residues long. Trimming shortened V by 7 bases and J by 2 bases, and 18 bases separated the two germline ends. The CDR3 protein is CASNLKGGTTYEQYF. The CDR3 nucleotides are TGTGCCAGCAACCTAAAGGGGGGGACTACCTACGAGCAGTACTTC.

V usage is TRBV27 and J usage is TRBJ1-1; no clear D. CDR3 length: 15 residues. Trimming took off 5 bases at V and 4 bases at J, with 17 bases between the two ends. Germline CDR1 reads MNHEY; CDR2 reads SMNVEV (reference sequence). The CDR3 loop reads CASSTHSRSFTEAFF. For the CDR3, the DNA is TGTGCCAGCAGTACCCACTCCAGGAGTTTCACTGAAGCTTTCTTT.

The chain couples TRBV29-1 to TRBJ2-5; 9 bases fit TRBD1. The V gene's germline CDR1 is SQVTM and CDR2 ANQGSEA. V shed 3 bases, J shed 4 bases, and the junction held 3 bases outside the gene matches. This CDR3 is 13 amino acids long. The CDR3 bases are TGCAGCGTTGACCCGACAGGGGGAGAGACCCAGTACTTC. Its translation is CSVDPTGGETQYF.

V is TRBV7-9 and J is TRBJ2-7; D uncertain. Germline CDR1 is SEHNR and CDR2 is FQNEAQ (reference sequence). V was cut by 8 bases and J by 2 bases, with 10 bases left in between. The CDR3 runs 12 residues. The CDR3, as DNA: TGTGCCAGCCGGAGCGTCACCTACGAGCAGTACTTC. It codes for CASRSVTYEQYF. Drawing the rest from reference TRBV7-9 and TRBJ2-7, the complete variable domain is DTGVSQNPRHKITKRGQNVTFRCDPISEHNRLYWYRQTLGQGPEFLTYFQNEAQLEKSRLLSDRFSAERPKGSFSTLEIQRTEQGDSAMYLCASRSVTYEQYFGPGTRLTVT.

The chain has TRBV4-1 and TRBJ1-5; no definite D call. The CDR3 runs 15 residues. The ends were cut back, 0 bases at V and 9 bases at J, with 15 bases in the middle. CDR1 and CDR2 (germline): MGHRA, YSYEKL. The CDR3 coding sequence is TGCGCCAGCAGCCAAGATTTCTCCAGTTTAGGGCCCCAGCATTTT. As protein: CASSQDFSSLGPQHF.

The chain has TRBV5-1 and TRBJ1-1; D gene uncertain. Per germline, CDR1 SGHRS and CDR2 YFSETQ. V shed 6 bases and J shed 2 bases, with 17 bases lying between them. The CDR3 has 15 amino acids. The CDR3: CASNPPGTLNTEAFF. DNA of the CDR3: TGCGCCAGCAATCCCCCCGGCACCCTAAACACTGAAGCTTTCTTT. The whole variable domain, filled in from reference TRBV5-1 and TRBJ1-1, reads KAGVTQTPRYLIKTRGQQVTLSCSPISGHRSVSWYQQTPGQGLQFLFEYFSETQRNKGNFPGRFSGRQFSNSRSEMNVSTLELGDSALYLCASNPPGTLNTEAFFGQGTRLTVV.

The V gene is TRBV7-3, the J gene TRBJ2-1; D could derive from TRBD1 or TRBD2 (5 bases each). Trimming removed 4 bases at V and 6 bases at J, with 22 bases between. The CDR3 has 17 residues. CDR1 SGHTA and CDR2 FQGTGA come from the germline V gene. The CDR3: CASSSPEGRSGLNEQFF. The CDR3 nucleotides are TGTGCCAGCAGCTCCCCTGAGGGGAGAAGTGGGCTCAATGAGCAGTTCTTC.

The J gene is TRBJ2-7, the V gene TRBV7-9, with 7 positions matching TRBD2. The germline V gene encodes CDR1 SEHNR and CDR2 FQNEAQ (reference sequence). The V segment lost 4 bases and the J segment 6 bases; nucleotides outside the gene matches: 9. The CDR3 sequence is 14 residues long. CDR3 sequence reads: CASSSHWGGLEQYF. The CDR3 nucleotides read TGTGCCAGCAGCTCACATTGGGGAGGGCTCGAGCAGTACTTC.

The chain uses TRBV20-1 and TRBJ2-1; no clear D gene. Trimming pared 3 bases from V and 9 bases from J, leaving 9 bases between. The germline V gene has CDR1 DFQATT and CDR2 SNEGSKA (reference sequence). This CDR3 has 11 residues. CDR3 amino acids: CSASKQAEQFF. The DNA of the CDR3 is TGCAGTGCTAGTAAGCAGGCTGAGCAGTTCTTC.

The V call is TRBV7-2, the J call TRBJ1-4; D remains unclear. The CDR3 contains 16 residues. V lost 4 bases to trimming and J lost 5 bases, with 17 bases between them. CDR1 SGHTA and CDR2 FQGNSA come from the germline V gene. The CDR3, as DNA: TGTGCCAGCAGCTCCCAAGGGCGGGGATTGAATGAAAAACTGTTTTTT. Its protein product is CASSSQGRGLNEKLFF.

As for this clone: The same CDR3 also results from other DNA sequences found in this sample. The rearrangement links TRBV9 to TRBJ2-1; D is ambiguous. Germline V CDR1 and CDR2: SGDLS, YYNGEE. CDR3 length equals 12 residues. V lost 2 bases and J 3 bases, leaving 3 bases between the germline ends. CDR3 residues: CASSVGYNEQFF. In DNA, the CDR3 is TGTGCCAGCAGCGTGGGCTACAATGAGCAGTTCTTC.

The CDR3 region is CASGTSGRYEQYF. Here the CDR3 DNA reads TGTGCCAGCGGGACTAGCGGGAGATACGAGCAGTACTTC. This chain joins TRBV6-5 and TRBJ2-7; 14 nucleotides agree with TRBD2. The V and J ends lost 8 bases and 4 bases, in that order; junction bases with no gene match: 1. Germline CDR1 is MNHEY and CDR2 is SVGAGI. The CDR3 extends over 13 amino acids.

The rearrangement uses TRBV18 and TRBJ2-1; 8 bases are shared with TRBD1. The V gene end was trimmed by 4 bases and the J gene end by 2 bases; junction bases not matched to a gene: 4. The CDR3 totals 15 residues. Germline V gene data show CDR1 as KGHSH and CDR2 as LQKENI. This chain's CDR3 is CASSRGQDAYNEQFF. In nucleotides, the CDR3 is TGTGCCAGCTCACGGGGACAGGACGCCTACAATGAGCAGTTCTTC. The full variable domain, its missing parts supplied by reference TRBV18 and TRBJ2-1, is NAGVMQNPRHLVRRRGQEARLRCSPMKGHSHVYWYRQLPEEGLKFMVYLQKENIIDESGMPKERFSAEFPKEGPSILRIQQVVRGDSAAYFCASSRGQDAYNEQFFGPGTRLTVL.

The genes are TRBV5-1 and TRBJ1-2; 10 bases are a match to TRBD1. The CDR3 covers 14 residues. From germline, CDR1 is SGHRS and CDR2 YFSETQ. The trim removed 6 bases at V and 7 bases at J, leaving 9 bases unmatched. CDR3 DNA sequence: TGCGCCAGCACCCCCGACAGGGGGCAAGGTGGCTACACCTTC. Residues: CASTPDRGQGGYTF.

This chain connects TRBV3-1 (or the pseudogene TRBV3-2) to TRBJ2-5; TRBD2 is a possible D gene (5 bases). From germline, CDR1 is LGHDT and CDR2 YNNKEL (reference sequence). The CDR3 totals 14 residues. V lost 4 bases and J lost 4, with 13 bases in between. In DNA form, the CDR3 reads TGTGCCAGCAGCCTCGGACCCCGGGGAGAGACCCAGTACTTC. Translated: CASSLGPRGETQYF.

The rearrangement uses TRBV28 and TRBJ1-6; 8 bases are a match to TRBD1. V shed 5 bases, J shed 0 bases, and the junction held 6 bases outside the gene matches. CDR3 length equals 17 residues. The germline gives CDR1 MDHEN, CDR2 SYDVKM. CDR3 bases: TGTGCCAGCAGTCGCCGACAGGGGAGCTCCTATAATTCACCCCTCCACTTT. Translating gives CASSRRQGSSYNSPLHF.